Presented here are 12 T cell receptor beta chains from one specimen sequenced in a study of CD8+ T cells in alopecia areata. Sequencing relied on a cDNA template that was reverse transcribed from extracted RNA. Sequencing was performed with immunoSEQ multiplex PCR; in TCRdb, only in-frame clones are kept and a portion is missing. The sample holds some 7,200 clones; 67% are singletons and the top ten take around a fifth. Punch biopsies of lesional scalp, plus peripheral blood, were taken from alopecia areata patients. Sequenced material: skin, taken at week 0. The receptors were gathered from a human donor with alopecia areata.

The V and J genes are TRBV2 and TRBJ2-1; 10 positions agree with TRBD2. The CDR3 totals 14 residues. Trimming removed 5 bases from V and 10 bases from J; junction bases left unmatched: 8. From germline, CDR1 is SNHLY and CDR2 FYNNEI. CDR3 nucleotides: TGTGCCAGCAGTTCCCTAGCGGGGGAAGTAGAGCAGTTCTTC. The encoded protein is CASSSLAGEVEQFF.

The V call is TRBV7-2, the J call TRBJ1-5; tentatively, D is TRBD1 (5 bases). The CDR3 runs 14 residues. Germline CDR1 and CDR2: SGHTA and FQGNSA. Trimming took 5 bases from V and 4 from J, leaving 12 bases between them. The CDR3 reads CASSPSGGNQPQHF. CDR3 DNA sequence: TGTGCCAGCAGCCCCAGTGGGGGGAATCAGCCCCAGCATTTT.

The chain uses TRBV5-1 and TRBJ2-3, with 10 nucleotides matching TRBD1. CDR1 is SGHRS, CDR2 YFSETQ, per germline. The CDR3 is 16 amino acids. V lost 1 base, J lost 2 bases, and 4 bases stayed unmatched. CDR3 protein: CASSLIGTGATDTQYF. The DNA for the CDR3 is TGCGCCAGCAGCTTGATAGGGACAGGGGCCACAGATACGCAGTATTTT.

As concerns this clone: Within the sample, other DNA sequences also encode this same CDR3. This chain joins TRBV7-9 and TRBJ2-7; D remains unclear. Germline loops: CDR1 SEHNR, CDR2 FQNEAQ (reference sequence). Trimming pared 5 bases from V and 3 bases from J, leaving 11 bases between. This CDR3 is built from 13 residues. The CDR3 DNA reads TGTGCCAGCAGCCCTGGGCCAAACTACGAGCAGTACTTC. Residues: CASSPGPNYEQYF.

The genes are TRBV7-9 and TRBJ1-1; 9 nucleotides line up with TRBD1. V lost 3 bases to trimming and J lost 2 bases; unmatched junction nucleotides: 10. The germline V gene has CDR1 SEHNR and CDR2 FQNEAQ (reference sequence). The CDR3 has 17 residues. The CDR3 is CASSFPTGGILNTEAFF. The DNA for the CDR3 is TGTGCCAGCAGCTTTCCGACAGGGGGGATTTTAAACACTGAAGCTTTCTTT. Full variable domain (missing parts from reference TRBV7-9 and TRBJ1-1): DTGVSQNPRHKITKRGQNVTFRCDPISEHNRLYWYRQTLGQGPEFLTYFQNEAQLEKSRLLSDRFSAERPKGSFSTLEIQRTEQGDSAMYLCASSFPTGGILNTEAFFGQGTRLTVV.

This sequence joins TRBV7-8 and TRBJ2-7; D might be TRBD1 (6 bases). The CDR3 is made up of 15 amino acids. Per germline, CDR1 SGHVS and CDR2 FQNEAQ. Between the trimmed V and J ends, which lost 5 bases and 0 bases, there was a span of 14 bases. CDR3: CASSKDRQISYEQYF. The CDR3 DNA sequence: TGTGCCAGCAGCAAAGACAGGCAAATCTCCTACGAGCAGTACTTC.

The gene calls are TRBV5-6 and TRBJ2-2; 11 bases match TRBD1. Germline CDR1 is SGHDT and CDR2 is YYEEEE. The junction had 10 bases not matched to a gene; V was cut back by 3 bases and J by 3 bases. The CDR3 is 18 residues long. CDR3 residues: CASSYTGQGATDTGELFF. CDR3 DNA: TGTGCCAGCAGCTACACCGGACAGGGGGCCACCGACACCGGGGAGCTGTTTTTT.

The rearrangement uses TRBV6-4 and TRBJ2-3; TRBD1 matches at 8 bases. J gave up 3 bases and V 6 bases, and 5 bases lay outside the gene matches. This CDR3 is built from 14 residues. CDR1 is MRHNA and CDR2 is SNTAGT in the germline V gene. In DNA, the CDR3 is TGTGCCAGCAGCTTGACAGGGGAAACAGATACGCAGTATTTT. The encoded protein is CASSLTGETDTQYF.

The chain recombines TRBV6-5 with TRBJ2-1, with no clear D. The V and J ends lost 0 bases and 8 bases respectively, with 11 bases between them. Looked up from germline, CDR1 is MNHEY and CDR2 is SVGAGI. This CDR3 region has 14 residues. The CDR3 nucleotides read TGTGCCAGCAGTTACTCGACTTCAGGCTATGAGCAGTTCTTC. It is translated as CASSYSTSGYEQFF.

The rearrangement links TRBV7-6 to TRBJ2-1, with 10 bases fitting TRBD1. Germline-derived CDR1 and CDR2 are SGHVS and FNYEAQ. V gave up 5 bases and J gave up 4 bases; unmatched junction bases: 8. There are 16 residues in the CDR3. The CDR3 DNA reads as TGTGCCAGCAGCCTAATTGACAGGGGGCTATACAATGAGCAGTTCTTC. Translating it yields CASSLIDRGLYNEQFF.

The rearrangement uses TRBV9 and TRBJ2-2, with a possible D match to TRBD2 (5 bases). From germline, CDR1 is SGDLS and CDR2 YYNGEE. This CDR3 comprises 18 residues. V was pared by 3 bases and J by 0 bases, with 18 bases between. CDR3 amino acids: CASSASRSLAPNTGELFF. For the CDR3, the DNA is TGTGCCAGCAGCGCCAGCCGCTCCCTAGCCCCGAACACCGGGGAGCTGTTTTTT.

The V call is TRBV6-5, the J call TRBJ1-1, with D possibly being TRBD1 (5 bases). Germline V gene sequence: CDR1 MNHEY, CDR2 SVGAGI. The CDR3 runs to 15 residues. Trimming shortened V by 2 bases and J by 3 bases, and 13 bases separated the two germline ends. CDR3 nucleotides: TGTGCCAGCAGTTACGCACCCTTGGGGGACACTGAAGCTTTCTTT. This encodes CASSYAPLGDTEAFF.